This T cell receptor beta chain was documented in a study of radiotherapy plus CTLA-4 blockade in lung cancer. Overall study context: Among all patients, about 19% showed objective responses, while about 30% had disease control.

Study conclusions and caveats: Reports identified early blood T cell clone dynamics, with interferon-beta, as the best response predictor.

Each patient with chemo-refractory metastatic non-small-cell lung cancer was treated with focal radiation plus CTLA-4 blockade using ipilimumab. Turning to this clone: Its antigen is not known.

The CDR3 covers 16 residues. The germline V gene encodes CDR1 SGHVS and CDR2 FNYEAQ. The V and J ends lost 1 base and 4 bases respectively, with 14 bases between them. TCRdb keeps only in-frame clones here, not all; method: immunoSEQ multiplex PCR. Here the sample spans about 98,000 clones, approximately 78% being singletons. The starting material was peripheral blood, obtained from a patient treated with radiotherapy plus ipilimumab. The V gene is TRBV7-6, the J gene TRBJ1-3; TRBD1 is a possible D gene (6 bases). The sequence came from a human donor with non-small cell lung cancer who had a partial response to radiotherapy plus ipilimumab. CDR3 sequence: CASSLVGGRVGNTIYF. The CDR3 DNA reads TGTGCCAGCAGCTTAGTAGGGGGACGTGTCGGAAACACCATATATTTT.